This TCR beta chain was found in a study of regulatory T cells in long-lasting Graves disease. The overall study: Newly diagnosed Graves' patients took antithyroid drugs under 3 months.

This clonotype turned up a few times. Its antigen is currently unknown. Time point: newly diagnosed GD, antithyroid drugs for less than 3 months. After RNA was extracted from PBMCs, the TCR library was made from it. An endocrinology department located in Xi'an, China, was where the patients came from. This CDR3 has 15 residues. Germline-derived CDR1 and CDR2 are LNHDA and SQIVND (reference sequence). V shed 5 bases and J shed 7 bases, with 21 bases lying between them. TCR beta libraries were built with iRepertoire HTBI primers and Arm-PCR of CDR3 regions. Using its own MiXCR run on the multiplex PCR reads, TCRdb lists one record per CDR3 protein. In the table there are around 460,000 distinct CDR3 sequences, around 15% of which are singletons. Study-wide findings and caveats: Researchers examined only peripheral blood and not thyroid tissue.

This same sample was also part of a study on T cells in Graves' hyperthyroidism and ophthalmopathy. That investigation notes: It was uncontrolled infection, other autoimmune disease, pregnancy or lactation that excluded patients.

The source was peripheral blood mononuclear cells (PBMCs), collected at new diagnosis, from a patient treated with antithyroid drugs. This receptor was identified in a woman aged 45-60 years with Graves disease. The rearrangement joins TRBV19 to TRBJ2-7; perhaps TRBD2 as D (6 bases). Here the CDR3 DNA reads TGTGCCAGTAGTCCTACACTGACTAGTCGAAGGGAGCAGTACTTC. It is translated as CASSPTLTSRREQYF.